These T cell receptor beta chains were read from a single sample in a study of T cell responses to AZD1222 COVID-19 vaccine. Sequenced by immunoSEQ multiplex PCR; TCRdb stores in-frame clones only, minus some. This sample has over 120,000 clones, with 85% to 95% found just once. The source was peripheral blood, collected on day 0 of AZD1222 vaccination. These receptors all come from an adult in good health. Both conserved end residues are part of each CDR3. The D gene is left open where the match is weak. Some rows mark clone size as missing; the rest say once, few, many or name a class of expanded clone.

d_call	j_call	v_call	clone_size	cdr3_aa	cdr3_nt
-	TRBJ2-3	TRBV3-1/TRBV3-2	-	CASSQLTDTQYF	TGTGCCAGCAGCCAATTAACAGATACGCAGTATTTT
TRBD1	TRBJ1-6	TRBV30	-	CAWAGTAFSYNSPLHF	TGTGCCTGGGCCGGGACAGCATTCTCCTATAATTCACCCCTCCACTTT
-	TRBJ2-7	TRBV25-1	-	CASSADPQGSEQYF	TGTGCCAGCAGCGCAGATCCACAGGGTAGCGAGCAGTACTTC
TRBD2	TRBJ2-1	TRBV5-1	-	CASSLSAGDHNEQFF	TGCGCCAGCAGCTTGTCGGCGGGAGACCACAATGAGCAGTTCTTC
TRBD1	TRBJ2-7	TRBV7-9	-	CASNRPGQKYEQYF	TGTGCCAGCAACCGACCGGGACAGAAATACGAGCAGTACTTC
-	TRBJ2-7	TRBV28	-	CASTPLAPLYEQYF	TGTGCCAGCACTCCACTAGCCCCCCTTTACGAGCAGTACTTC
-	TRBJ1-2	TRBV28	-	CASSFLGGTVGYTF	TGTGCCAGCAGTTTTTTGGGGGGCACGGTTGGCTACACCTTC
TRBD2	TRBJ2-7	TRBV29-1	once	CSVAGTSNEQYF	TGCAGCGTGGCCGGGACTAGCAACGAGCAGTACTTC
TRBD2	TRBJ2-7	TRBV9	-	CASRAGLAGGIMYF	TGTGCCAGCAGAGCGGGACTAGCGGGAGGAATAATGTACTTC
-	TRBJ1-2	TRBV5-4	-	CASSSKLLPPPRGYTF	TGTGCCAGCAGCTCAAAATTACTCCCTCCCCCCCGTGGCTACACCTTC
-	TRBJ2-1	TRBV3-1/TRBV3-2	-	CASSQDAGPISYNEQFF	TGTGCCAGCAGCCAAGATGCAGGGCCCATCTCCTACAATGAGCAGTTCTTC
TRBD2	TRBJ2-5	TRBV2	-	CASTFAGGAYQETQYF	TGTGCCAGCACGTTTGCGGGAGGGGCGTACCAAGAGACCCAGTACTTC
TRBD1	TRBJ1-6	TRBV4-1	-	CASSQDRGRTGGMRWNSPLHF	TGCGCCAGCAGCCAAGATAGGGGCCGGACAGGGGGCATGAGGTGGAATTCACCCCTCCACTTT
-	TRBJ2-1	TRBV6-6	-	CASSYEGGSYNEQFF	TGTGCCAGCAGTTATGAGGGTGGCTCCTACAATGAGCAGTTCTTC
TRBD1	TRBJ1-5	TRBV5-1	-	CASSLALRQGNQPQHF	TGCGCCAGCAGCTTGGCTCTTCGACAGGGGAATCAGCCCCAGCATTTT
TRBD2	TRBJ2-7	TRBV25-1	-	CASSESRTSGSYEQYF	TGTGCCAGCAGTGAATCTCGGACTAGCGGGAGCTACGAGCAGTACTTC
-	TRBJ1-2	TRBV19	-	CASSSPPRYGYTF	TGTGCCAGTAGTTCCCCCCCCCGCTATGGCTACACCTTC
TRBD1	TRBJ2-7	TRBV6-5	-	CASSYGDREVGEQYF	TGTGCCAGCAGTTACGGGGACAGGGAGGTTGGGGAGCAGTACTTC
-	TRBJ1-3	TRBV5-1	few	CASSLEGGSGNTIYF	TGCGCCAGCAGCTTGGAAGGAGGCTCTGGAAACACCATATATTTT
-	TRBJ2-1	TRBV2	-	CASRAAYEQFF	TGTGCCAGCCGGGCAGCCTATGAGCAGTTCTTC
-	TRBJ1-5	TRBV2	-	CASRRYEHSNQPQHF	TGTGCCAGCAGGAGGTACGAACACAGCAATCAGCCCCAGCATTTT
-	TRBJ1-3	TRBV4-1	-	CASSQGGRGISGNTIYF	TGCGCCAGCAGCCAAGGGGGTCGGGGGATCTCTGGAAACACCATATATTTT
-	TRBJ2-1	TRBV5-4	-	CASSLKAREQFF	TGTGCCAGCAGCTTGAAAGCAAGAGAGCAGTTCTTC